The 4 T cell receptor beta chains listed next were all sequenced from one sample in a study of blood T cell repertoires in COVID-19 (TCRdb year 2020). The method behind the library was the immunoSEQ multiplex PCR assay. In its TCRdb copy, this immuneACCESS table keeps in-frame sequences only and misses some clones. Where compared with another copy, unresolved V genes explain less than half of these, and the others have no known cause. A total of roughly 350,000 clones appear in this sample, 85% of them only once. The leading ten clones occupy 3.6% of the sample. The specimen was peripheral blood. The receptors were sampled from a woman younger than 30 with acute or convalescent COVID-19.

V gene TRBV7-8 combines with J gene TRBJ1-1; 7 bases fit TRBD1. V dropped 2 bases and J dropped 6; count of bases not matched to a gene: 15. There are 17 residues in the CDR3. Looked up from germline, CDR1 is SGHVS and CDR2 is FQNEAQ. The chain's CDR3 is CASSLSYGTEAGSEAFF. The CDR3 region has the DNA TGTGCCAGCAGCTTATCTTACGGGACAGAAGCGGGCTCTGAAGCTTTCTTT.

The chain joins TRBV20-1 to TRBJ2-1; a possible D gene is TRBD2 (5 bases). V lost 3 bases to trimming and J lost 0 bases, with 9 bases between them. The CDR3 is 14 amino acids. Germline values: CDR1 DFQATT, CDR2 SNEGSKA (reference sequence). DNA for the CDR3: TGCAGTGCTAGTATGGGGAGCTCCTACAATGAGCAGTTCTTC. Translation gives CSASMGSSYNEQFF.

V usage is TRBV28 and J usage is TRBJ1-1; maybe TRBD1 (5 bases). The ends were cut back, 4 bases at V and 5 bases at J, with 14 bases in the middle. The CDR3 consists of 14 residues. The V gene's germline CDR1 is MDHEN and CDR2 SYDVKM. CDR3 DNA: TGTGCCAGCAGTTCAGGGCGTGGATGGACTGAAGCTTTCTTT. It yields the protein CASSSGRGWTEAFF.

The gene calls are TRBV7-3 and TRBJ1-2, with TRBD1 identical over 8 bases. The trim removed 5 bases at V and 0 bases at J, leaving 8 bases unmatched. Per germline, CDR1 SGHTA and CDR2 FQGTGA. This CDR3 contains 16 residues. The CDR3 nucleotides are TGTGCCAGCAGCCCAGGGGGCTCTTCCCCTAACTATGGCTACACCTTC. Translation: CASSPGGSSPNYGYTF.